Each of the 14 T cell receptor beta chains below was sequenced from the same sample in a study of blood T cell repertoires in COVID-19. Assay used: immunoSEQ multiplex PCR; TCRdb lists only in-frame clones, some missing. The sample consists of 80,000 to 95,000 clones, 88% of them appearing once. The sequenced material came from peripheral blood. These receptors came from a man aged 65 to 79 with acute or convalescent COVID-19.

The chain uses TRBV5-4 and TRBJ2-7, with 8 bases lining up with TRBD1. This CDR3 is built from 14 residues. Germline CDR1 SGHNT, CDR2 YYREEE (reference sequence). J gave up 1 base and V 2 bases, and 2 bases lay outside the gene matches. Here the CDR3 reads CASSFRDRSYEQYF. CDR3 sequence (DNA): TGTGCCAGCAGCTTCCGGGACAGGTCCTACGAGCAGTACTTC.

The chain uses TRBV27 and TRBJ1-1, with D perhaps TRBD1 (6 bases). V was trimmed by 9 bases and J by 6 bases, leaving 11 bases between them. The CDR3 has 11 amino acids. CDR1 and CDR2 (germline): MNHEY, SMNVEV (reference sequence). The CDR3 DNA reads TGTGCCAGTCAGAGGGGGTCTGAAGCTTTCTTT. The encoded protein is CASQRGSEAFF.

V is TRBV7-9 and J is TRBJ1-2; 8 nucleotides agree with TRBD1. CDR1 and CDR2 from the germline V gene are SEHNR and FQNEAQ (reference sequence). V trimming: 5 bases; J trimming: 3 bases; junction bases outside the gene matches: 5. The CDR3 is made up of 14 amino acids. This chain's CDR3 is CASSPGGAYYGYTF. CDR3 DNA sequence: TGTGCCAGCAGCCCAGGGGGCGCATACTATGGCTACACCTTC.

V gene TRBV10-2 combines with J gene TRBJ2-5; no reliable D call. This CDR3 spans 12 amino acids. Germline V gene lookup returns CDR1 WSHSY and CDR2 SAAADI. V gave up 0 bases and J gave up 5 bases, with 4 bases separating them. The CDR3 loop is CASSESSETQYF. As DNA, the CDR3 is TGCGCCAGCAGTGAGTCCTCGGAGACCCAGTACTTC.

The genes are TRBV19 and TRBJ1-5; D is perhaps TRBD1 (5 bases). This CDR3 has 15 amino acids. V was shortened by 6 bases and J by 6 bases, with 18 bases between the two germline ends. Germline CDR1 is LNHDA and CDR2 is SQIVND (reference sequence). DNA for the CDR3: TGTGCCAGTAGCGATGTATTTGGGGGGAGTCAGCCCCAGCATTTT. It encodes CASSDVFGGSQPQHF.

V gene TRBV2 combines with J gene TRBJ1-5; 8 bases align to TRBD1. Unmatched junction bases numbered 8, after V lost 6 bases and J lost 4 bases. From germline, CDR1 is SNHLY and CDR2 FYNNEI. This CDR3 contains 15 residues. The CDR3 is CASRGGQGGNQPQHF. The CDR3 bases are TGTGCCAGCAGGGGCGGACAGGGAGGGAATCAGCCCCAGCATTTT.

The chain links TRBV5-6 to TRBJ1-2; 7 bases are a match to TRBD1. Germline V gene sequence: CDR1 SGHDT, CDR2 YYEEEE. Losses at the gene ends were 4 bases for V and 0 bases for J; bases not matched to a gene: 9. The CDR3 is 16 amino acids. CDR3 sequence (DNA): TGTGCCAGCAGCGGAGGACAGGTTGTTGCTAACTATGGCTACACCTTC. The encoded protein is CASSGGQVVANYGYTF.

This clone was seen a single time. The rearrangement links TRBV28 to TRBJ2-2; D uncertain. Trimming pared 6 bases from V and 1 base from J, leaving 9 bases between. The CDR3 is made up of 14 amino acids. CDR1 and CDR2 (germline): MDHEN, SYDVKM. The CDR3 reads CASRYPGNTGELFF. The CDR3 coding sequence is TGTGCCAGCAGGTATCCCGGGAACACCGGGGAGCTGTTTTTT.

The CDR3: CASSRTELAGTGELFF. Here the CDR3 DNA reads TGTGCCAGTAGTCGGACCGAACTAGCGGGAACCGGGGAGCTGTTTTTT. The V gene is TRBV19, the J gene TRBJ2-2, with 10 positions matching TRBD2. CDR1 LNHDA and CDR2 SQIVND come from the germline V gene (reference sequence). V dropped 5 bases and J dropped 5; count of bases not matched to a gene: 8. The CDR3 length is 16 residues.

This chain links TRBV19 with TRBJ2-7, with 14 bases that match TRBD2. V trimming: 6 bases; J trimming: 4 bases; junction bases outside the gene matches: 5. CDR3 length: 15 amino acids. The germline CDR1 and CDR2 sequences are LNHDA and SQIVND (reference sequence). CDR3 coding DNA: TGTGCCAGTAGCCAGACTAGCGGGGGGGCTTACGAGCAGTACTTC. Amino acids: CASSQTSGGAYEQYF.

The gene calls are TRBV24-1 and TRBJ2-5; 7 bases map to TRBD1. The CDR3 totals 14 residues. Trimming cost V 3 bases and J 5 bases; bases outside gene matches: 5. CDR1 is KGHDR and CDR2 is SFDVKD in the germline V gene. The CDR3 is CATSDAGGSETQYF. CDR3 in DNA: TGTGCCACCAGTGATGCAGGGGGAAGTGAGACCCAGTACTTC.

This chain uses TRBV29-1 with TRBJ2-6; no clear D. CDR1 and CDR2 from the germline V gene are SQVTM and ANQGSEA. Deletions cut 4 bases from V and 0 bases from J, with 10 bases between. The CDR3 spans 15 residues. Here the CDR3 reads CSVVSQPSGANVLTF. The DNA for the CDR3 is TGCAGCGTTGTTAGCCAACCCTCTGGGGCCAACGTCCTGACTTTC.

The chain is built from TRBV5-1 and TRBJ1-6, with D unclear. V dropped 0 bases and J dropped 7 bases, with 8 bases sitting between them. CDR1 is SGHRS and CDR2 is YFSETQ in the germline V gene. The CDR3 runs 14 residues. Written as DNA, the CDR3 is TGCGCCAGCAGCTTGGATGGAGAAAATTCACCCCTCCACTTT. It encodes CASSLDGENSPLHF.

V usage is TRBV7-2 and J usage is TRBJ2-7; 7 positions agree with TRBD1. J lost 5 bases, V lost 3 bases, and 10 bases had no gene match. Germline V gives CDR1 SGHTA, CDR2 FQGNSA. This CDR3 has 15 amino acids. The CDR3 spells CASSFTGAPANEQYF. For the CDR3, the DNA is TGTGCCAGCAGCTTTACAGGGGCCCCAGCCAACGAGCAGTACTTC.